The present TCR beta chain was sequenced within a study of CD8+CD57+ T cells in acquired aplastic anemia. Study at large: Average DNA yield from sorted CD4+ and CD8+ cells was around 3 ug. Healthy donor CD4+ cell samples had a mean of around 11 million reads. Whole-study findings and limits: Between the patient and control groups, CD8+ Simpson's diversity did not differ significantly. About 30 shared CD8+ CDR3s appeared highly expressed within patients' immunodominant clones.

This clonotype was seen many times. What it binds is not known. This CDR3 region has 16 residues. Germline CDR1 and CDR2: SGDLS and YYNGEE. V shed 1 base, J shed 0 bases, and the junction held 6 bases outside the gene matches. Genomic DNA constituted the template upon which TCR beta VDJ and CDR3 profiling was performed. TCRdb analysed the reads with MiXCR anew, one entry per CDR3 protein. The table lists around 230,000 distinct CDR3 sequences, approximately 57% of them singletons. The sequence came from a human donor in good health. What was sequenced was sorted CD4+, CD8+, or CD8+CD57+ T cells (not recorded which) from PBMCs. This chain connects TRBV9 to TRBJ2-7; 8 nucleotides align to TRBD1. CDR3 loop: CASSVSWDRSSYEQYF. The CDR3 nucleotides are TGTGCCAGCAGCGTATCATGGGACAGGAGCTCCTACGAGCAGTACTTC.